One and the same sample provided the 32 T cell receptor beta chains below, sequenced in a study of ipilimumab plus nivolumab after autologous stem cell transplantation. TCRdb keeps only in-frame clones here, not all; method: immunoSEQ multiplex PCR. The table records about 40,000 clones, roughly 92% of them present only once. The sequencing here drew on PBMCs, taken in a trial of ipilimumab plus nivolumab as post-transplant consolidation. Receptors were obtained from a male donor with multiple myeloma.

The J gene is TRBJ2-4, the V gene TRBV13, with D perhaps TRBD1 or TRBD2 (6 bases each). Trimming cost V 0 bases and J 0 bases, with 21 bases left between them. Germline V gives CDR1 PRHDT, CDR2 FYEKMQ (reference sequence). This CDR3 has 20 amino acids. The CDR3 region has the DNA TGTGCCAGCAGCTTAGGCCGGGGGCAGAGGGGGGAAATAGCCAAAAACATTCAGTACTTC. It encodes CASSLGRGQRGEIAKNIQYF.

The chain couples TRBV30 to TRBJ2-7; 11 bases are shared with TRBD2. V lost 8 bases and J lost 2; bases outside the gene matches: 20. The CDR3 runs 18 residues. Germline CDR1 is GTSNPN and CDR2 is SVGIG (reference sequence). CDR3 sequence: CAPKRGNATSGNPYEQYF. In DNA, the CDR3 is TGTGCCCCAAAAAGGGGGAACGCGACTAGCGGGAACCCCTACGAGCAGTACTTC.

The chain combines TRBV5-1 with TRBJ1-2; 9 positions match TRBD1. The junction had 6 bases not matched to a gene; V was cut back by 1 base and J by 8 bases. This CDR3 comprises 14 residues. From germline, CDR1 is SGHRS and CDR2 YFSETQ. The CDR3 nucleotides read TGCGCCAGCAGCTTGCCGGGACAGGGTTTCGGCTACACCTTC. Amino acid sequence: CASSLPGQGFGYTF. Full variable domain (remainder filled in from reference TRBV5-1 and TRBJ1-2): KAGVTQTPRYLIKTRGQQVTLSCSPISGHRSVSWYQQTPGQGLQFLFEYFSETQRNKGNFPGRFSGRQFSNSRSEMNVSTLELGDSALYLCASSLPGQGFGYTFGSGTRLTVV.

The rearrangement links TRBV6-1 to TRBJ1-1; no clear D. Trimming cost V 4 bases and J 1 base, with 10 bases left between them. The germline gives CDR1 MNHNS, CDR2 SASEGT. The CDR3 runs to 14 residues. Written as DNA, the CDR3 is TGTGCCAGCAGTGTAGTGTCGGGGAACACTGAAGCTTTCTTT. The encoded protein is CASSVVSGNTEAFF.

The J gene is TRBJ2-1, the V gene TRBV11-3, with D tentatively TRBD1 or TRBD2 (6 bases each). This CDR3 comprises 15 residues. Germline lookup yields CDR1 SGHNT and CDR2 YENEEA. V was pared by 3 bases and J by 8 bases, with 17 bases between. This CDR3 reads CASSLEGQEGDEQFF. CDR3 coding DNA: TGTGCCAGCAGCTTGGAGGGTCAAGAGGGGGATGAGCAGTTCTTC.

V gene TRBV19 combines with J gene TRBJ1-4; D is uncertain. Germline CDR1 reads LNHDA; CDR2 reads SQIVND (reference sequence). The CDR3 length is 15 residues. V shed 1 base and J shed 0 bases, with 6 bases lying between them. The CDR3 nucleotides are TGTGCCAGTAGTATAGGATCCTCAACTAATGAAAAACTGTTTTTT. The encoded protein is CASSIGSSTNEKLFF.

This clone has only one observation. V usage is TRBV5-1 and J usage is TRBJ2-2, with TRBD2 matching over 9 bases. This CDR3 spans 16 amino acids. With 4 bases clipped from V and 0 bases from J, the junction kept 4 bases outside the gene matches. Germline values: CDR1 SGHRS, CDR2 YFSETQ. The CDR3 sequence: CASSPIAGANTGELFF. The CDR3 bases are TGCGCCAGCAGCCCAATAGCGGGGGCGAACACCGGGGAGCTGTTTTTT.

This clone has only one observation. The chain has TRBV6-1 and TRBJ2-1; D gene uncertain. The CDR3 covers 14 residues. Trimming removed 7 bases from V and 0 bases from J, with 10 bases in between. Germline CDR1 and CDR2: MNHNS and SASEGT. The CDR3 DNA is TGTGCCAGCAATGCCATTAGCTCCTACAATGAGCAGTTCTTC. This gives the protein CASNAISSYNEQFF.

This chain uses TRBV6-5 with TRBJ1-1, with D perhaps TRBD1 (5 bases). Germline V gives CDR1 MNHEY, CDR2 SVGAGI. The CDR3 is 14 residues long. Trimming took 0 bases from V and 4 from J, leaving 9 bases between them. Here the CDR3 reads CASSYSTGVTEAFF. In DNA, the CDR3 is TGTGCCAGCAGTTACTCGACGGGGGTCACTGAAGCTTTCTTT.

The chain combines TRBV7-8 with TRBJ2-2; 10 bases align to TRBD2. Germline V gene data show CDR1 as SGHVS and CDR2 as FQNEAQ. Trimming cost V 4 bases and J 6 bases; bases outside gene matches: 14. The CDR3 spans 18 residues. The CDR3 DNA reads as TGTGCCAGCAGCTCCCCTTTTAGTAGCGGGAGGATCGCCGGGGAGCTGTTTTTT. Translated, it gives CASSSPFSSGRIAGELFF. The full variable domain, completed using reference TRBV7-8 and TRBJ2-2, is GAGVSQSPRYKVAKRGQDVALRCDPISGHVSLFWYQQALGQGPEFLTYFQNEAQLDKSGLPSDRFFAERPEGSVSTLKIQRTQQEDSAVYLCASSSPFSSGRIAGELFFGEGSRLTVL.

The chain carries TRBV4-1 and TRBJ2-3, with a possible D match to TRBD1 (6 bases). Trimming cost V 4 bases and J 5 bases, with 13 bases left between them. Looked up from germline, CDR1 is MGHRA and CDR2 is YSYEKL. The CDR3 has 14 residues. As DNA, the CDR3 is TGCGCCAGCAGCCCGACACAGGGACGAGATACGCAGTATTTT. It yields the protein CASSPTQGRDTQYF.

The gene calls are TRBV11-2 and TRBJ1-3; D is undetermined. Germline V gene data show CDR1 as SGHAT and CDR2 as FQNNGV. Trimming removed 5 bases at V and 0 bases at J, with 11 bases between. CDR3 size: 15 residues. The CDR3 DNA reads TGTGCCAGCAGCCACCCTGGACCCTCTGGAAACACCATATATTTT. Encoded protein: CASSHPGPSGNTIYF.

The sample holds one count of this clone. The CDR3 nucleotides read TGTGCCAGCTCCACCTCTCAGGGAACCTCCTACGAGCAGTACTTC. Amino acid sequence: CASSTSQGTSYEQYF. This chain connects TRBV18 to TRBJ2-5; the D gene is possibly TRBD1 (5 bases). The J call may be incorrect, as the DNA end agrees better with TRBJ2-7. CDR3 size: 15 residues. CDR1 is KGHSH and CDR2 is LQKENI in the germline V gene.

The rearrangement joins TRBV7-9 to TRBJ1-1, with 9 bases aligning to TRBD1. Germline assignment: CDR1 SEHNR and CDR2 FQNEAQ (reference sequence). The CDR3 sequence is 15 residues long. Losses at the gene ends were 5 bases for V and 10 bases for J; bases not matched to a gene: 14. CDR3 in DNA: TGTGCCAGCAGCAAATCCGGGACAGGGCGAATAGGAGCTTTCTTT. Translating it yields CASSKSGTGRIGAFF.

The rearrangement links TRBV7-3 to TRBJ2-2; D is unclear. CDR1 is SGHTA and CDR2 is FQGTGA in the germline V gene. This CDR3 contains 14 residues. Between the trimmed V and J ends, which lost 4 bases and 5 bases, there was a span of 11 bases. CDR3: CASSSPGPTGELFF. CDR3 in DNA: TGTGCCAGCAGCTCCCCGGGTCCGACCGGGGAGCTGTTTTTT.

This sequence joins TRBV7-3 and TRBJ2-5; D remains unclear. The CDR3 spans 14 residues. The germline V and J ends were trimmed by 5 bases and 0 bases, with 10 bases remaining between them. Germline CDR1 SGHTA, CDR2 FQGTGA. The CDR3 coding sequence is TGTGCCAGCAGCCAAATGGGAAACCAAGAGACCCAGTACTTC. Translation: CASSQMGNQETQYF. The variable domain in full, completed from reference TRBV7-3 and TRBJ2-5, reads GAGVSQTPSNKVTEKGKYVELRCDPISGHTALYWYRQSLGQGPEFLIYFQGTGAADDSGLPNDRFFAVRPEGSVSTLKIQRTERGDSAVYLCASSQMGNQETQYFGPGTRLLVL.

CDR3 sequence: CASSNYNEQFF. The CDR3 DNA reads as TGTGCCAGCAGCAATTACAATGAGCAGTTCTTC. The chain uses TRBV7-9 and TRBJ2-1; D gene uncertain. Germline-derived CDR1 and CDR2 are SEHNR and FQNEAQ (reference sequence). The V and J ends lost 5 bases and 4 bases respectively, with 3 bases between them. The CDR3 has 11 amino acids. Filled out from reference TRBV7-9 and TRBJ2-1, the complete variable domain reads DTGVSQNPRHKITKRGQNVTFRCDPISEHNRLYWYRQTLGQGPEFLTYFQNEAQLEKSRLLSDRFSAERPKGSFSTLEIQRTEQGDSAMYLCASSNYNEQFFGPGTRLTVL.

The V and J genes are TRBV2 and TRBJ2-5; D is ambiguous. CDR3 length: 13 residues. Trimming left V 7 bases short and J 3 bases short, with 12 bases between. CDR1 and CDR2 (germline): SNHLY, FYNNEI. CDR3 bases: TGTGCCAGCACGGGCTCGCCCAAAGAGACCCAGTACTTC. Its protein is CASTGSPKETQYF.

This clone was seen just once. The chain links TRBV14 to TRBJ1-4, with TRBD1 matching over 7 bases. The germline V gene has CDR1 SGHDN and CDR2 FVKESK. This CDR3 region has 15 residues. The junction had 2 bases not matched to a gene; V was cut back by 4 bases and J by 0 bases. CDR3 residues: CASSRDSSTNEKLFF. The CDR3 DNA sequence: TGTGCCAGCAGCCGGGACAGTTCAACTAATGAAAAACTGTTTTTT.

This clone was observed once. The J gene is TRBJ1-2, the V gene TRBV28; D is ambiguous. CDR3 length: 13 residues. CDR1 and CDR2 from the germline V gene are MDHEN and SYDVKM. Trimming left V 2 bases short and J 4 bases short, with 8 bases between. DNA for the CDR3: TGTGCCAGCAGTTTACCCCAGGTCTATGGCTACACCTTC. It encodes CASSLPQVYGYTF.

This clone was picked up one time. V usage is TRBV6-5 and J usage is TRBJ2-3, with TRBD2 as a possible D gene (6 bases). V was shortened by 2 bases and J by 7 bases, with 13 bases between the two germline ends. Germline-derived CDR1 and CDR2 are MNHEY and SVGAGI. The CDR3 sequence is 14 residues long. The CDR3 sequence: CASSYRWGGYTQYF. The CDR3 DNA reads TGTGCCAGCAGTTACCGCTGGGGAGGATATACGCAGTATTTT.

The V call is TRBV6-5, the J call TRBJ2-7; 10 bases line up with TRBD2. CDR1 and CDR2 from the germline V gene are MNHEY and SVGAGI. The V gene end was trimmed by 2 bases and the J gene end by 0 bases; junction bases not matched to a gene: 4. The CDR3 is 16 amino acids. The CDR3 nucleotides are TGTGCCAGCAGTTACCAGGGGACTAGCGCCTCCTACGAGCAGTACTTC. Protein: CASSYQGTSASYEQYF.

The chain carries TRBV9 and TRBJ2-3, with TRBD2 identical over 12 bases. Germline V gene data show CDR1 as SGDLS and CDR2 as YYNGEE. J gave up 5 bases and V 0 bases, and 4 bases lay outside the gene matches. This CDR3 spans 16 amino acids. The CDR3 is CASSVGLAGVEDTQYF. The CDR3 nucleotides are TGTGCCAGCAGCGTAGGACTAGCGGGAGTGGAAGATACGCAGTATTTT.

Only one count was recorded for this clone. J is TRBJ2-3 and V is TRBV9, with 10 bases matching TRBD1. The CDR3 contains 16 residues. CDR1 is SGDLS and CDR2 is YYNGEE in the germline V gene. V lost 0 bases, J lost 3 bases, and 4 bases stayed unmatched. Here the CDR3 DNA reads TGTGCCAGCAGCGTAGAAAGGGGACAGGGGACAGATACGCAGTATTTT. This gives the protein CASSVERGQGTDTQYF.

This chain links TRBV15 with TRBJ1-5; 8 bases are a match to TRBD1. V was pared by 5 bases and J by 3 bases, with 6 bases of the junction left unmatched. Germline values: CDR1 LNHNV, CDR2 YYDKDF (reference sequence). The CDR3 is 15 residues long. CDR3 DNA: TGTGCCACCAGCTTCGACAGGGGAGACAATCAGCCCCAGCATTTT. Translation: CATSFDRGDNQPQHF.

The rearrangement uses TRBV2 and TRBJ1-5; 9 bases agree with TRBD1. The trim removed 7 bases at V and 2 bases at J, leaving 6 bases unmatched. The CDR3 is 15 residues long. Germline CDR1 SNHLY, CDR2 FYNNEI. CDR3 DNA sequence: TGTGCCAGCACCAAACAGGGGGCGGGCAATCAGCCCCAGCATTTT. This encodes CASTKQGAGNQPQHF.

The chain combines TRBV19 with TRBJ1-4; D not resolved. V was cut by 6 bases and J by 5 bases, with 22 bases left in between. CDR1 and CDR2 from the germline V gene are LNHDA and SQIVND (reference sequence). The CDR3 consists of 17 residues. The CDR3 DNA sequence: TGTGCCAGTAGGACTCATCGGGCGGGCAACGCCAATGAAAAACTGTTTTTT. Protein sequence: CASRTHRAGNANEKLFF.

The chain has TRBV27 and TRBJ1-4, with D unresolved. Looked up from germline, CDR1 is MNHEY and CDR2 is SMNVEV (reference sequence). The germline V and J ends were trimmed by 6 bases and 6 bases, with 5 bases remaining between them. CDR3 length equals 11 residues. The CDR3 sequence is CASRAYEKLFF. In DNA form, the CDR3 reads TGTGCCAGCAGAGCCTATGAAAAACTGTTTTTT.

The DNA for the CDR3 is TGCGCCAGCAGCCCTCACAGGACCTCGGGGAACAATGAGCAGTTCTTC. This gives the protein CASSPHRTSGNNEQFF. This rearrangement joins TRBV5-1 to TRBJ2-1; D possibly uses TRBD1 or TRBD2 (5 bases each). Trimming stripped 4 bases from V and 5 bases from J, with 19 bases between. Germline V gene data show CDR1 as SGHRS and CDR2 as YFSETQ. The CDR3 is 16 amino acids. The full variable domain, in which reference TRBV5-1 and TRBJ2-1 provide the parts outside the CDR3, is KAGVTQTPRYLIKTRGQQVTLSCSPISGHRSVSWYQQTPGQGLQFLFEYFSETQRNKGNFPGRFSGRQFSNSRSEMNVSTLELGDSALYLCASSPHRTSGNNEQFFGPGTRLTVL.

The chain recombines TRBV6-1 with TRBJ1-3; D ambiguous. The CDR3 spans 15 residues. Trimming left V 4 bases short and J 0 bases short, with 10 bases between. CDR1 and CDR2 (germline): MNHNS, SASEGT. The chain's CDR3 is CASSGIAVSGNTIYF. The DNA of the CDR3 is TGTGCCAGCAGTGGAATAGCCGTCTCTGGAAACACCATATATTTT.

This chain links TRBV5-6 with TRBJ2-3; 7 positions match TRBD2. The V segment lost 4 bases and the J segment 3 bases; nucleotides outside the gene matches: 5. CDR3 length: 14 amino acids. Germline values: CDR1 SGHDT, CDR2 YYEEEE. The CDR3 sequence: CASSPWGGTDTQYF. DNA for the CDR3: TGTGCCAGCAGCCCTTGGGGAGGGACAGATACGCAGTATTTT. The variable domain in full, completed from reference TRBV5-6 and TRBJ2-3, reads DAGVTQSPTHLIKTRGQQVTLRCSPKSGHDTVSWYQQALGQGPQFIFQYYEEEERQRGNFPDRFSGHQFPNYSSELNVNALLLGDSALYLCASSPWGGTDTQYFGPGTRLTVL.

The chain recombines TRBV19 with TRBJ2-3, with a tentative D call TRBD1 (5 bases). CDR1 and CDR2 from the germline V gene are LNHDA and SQIVND (reference sequence). The CDR3 consists of 12 residues. V dropped 6 bases and J dropped 9 bases, with 13 bases sitting between them. The CDR3 DNA reads as TGTGCCAGTAGCACCCTGGCAGGGACGCAGTATTTT. The encoded protein is CASSTLAGTQYF.